What follows are 8 T cell receptor beta chains derived from one specimen sequenced in a study of cytomegalovirus exposure and HLA in healthy donors. The protocol was immunoSEQ multiplex PCR, while the TCRdb copy is restricted to in-frame clones and leaves out a portion. The profile shows about 63,000 clones, roughly 90% of them singletons. The sample consisted of PBMCs. These receptors all come from a woman aged 18-35 years in good health and CMV-seronegative.

The chain is built from TRBV11-3 and TRBJ2-1, with 7 bases lining up with TRBD1. The CDR3 extends over 14 amino acids. V was pared by 4 bases and J by 10 bases, with 10 bases of the junction left unmatched. CDR1 and CDR2 from the germline V gene are SGHNT and YENEEA. CDR3 amino acids: CASSSRQGEGEQFF. CDR3 DNA: TGTGCCAGCAGCTCTAGACAGGGAGAAGGGGAGCAGTTCTTC. The complete variable domain, with remaining parts taken from reference TRBV11-3 and TRBJ2-1, reads EAGVVQSPRYKIIEKKQPVAFWCNPISGHNTLYWYLQNLGQGPELLIRYENEEAVDDSQLPKDRFSAERLKGVDSTLKIQPAELGDSAVYLCASSSRQGEGEQFFGPGTRLTVL.

This chain joins TRBV27 and TRBJ2-7, with D tentatively TRBD2 (6 bases). The CDR3 contains 15 residues. Germline assignment: CDR1 MNHEY and CDR2 SMNVEV (reference sequence). V was trimmed by 1 base and J by 0 bases, leaving 10 bases between them. Written as DNA, the CDR3 is TGTGCCAGCAGTTTATTAGCGGAGAGCTCCTACGAGCAGTACTTC. Translation gives CASSLLAESSYEQYF.

The chain links TRBV6-5 to TRBJ1-2; perhaps TRBD1 as D (5 bases). This CDR3 has 16 residues. V was trimmed by 0 bases and J by 2 bases, leaving 13 bases between them. Germline loops: CDR1 MNHEY, CDR2 SVGAGI. The CDR3 loop reads CASSYSKGRANYGYTF. The CDR3 region has the DNA TGTGCCAGCAGTTACTCGAAGGGCAGGGCAAACTATGGCTACACCTTC.

This clone appeared once. V is TRBV7-2 and J is TRBJ2-2, with 8 nucleotides matching TRBD2. The CDR3 runs to 18 residues. Looked up from germline, CDR1 is SGHTA and CDR2 is FQGNSA. The junction had 12 bases not matched to a gene; V was cut back by 0 bases and J by 6 bases. Written as DNA, the CDR3 is TGTGCCAGCAGCTTAGCCTTTTCGAGCGGGAGACTATCCGGGGAGCTGTTTTTT. It is translated as CASSLAFSSGRLSGELFF.

V is TRBV5-1 and J is TRBJ1-6; D uncertain. Trimming shortened V by 0 bases and J by 3 bases, and 4 bases separated the two germline ends. There are 14 residues in the CDR3. Germline CDR1 SGHRS, CDR2 YFSETQ. The CDR3 DNA reads as TGCGCCAGCAGCTTGGAGCACTATAATTCACCCCTCCACTTT. As protein: CASSLEHYNSPLHF.

The table lists this clone with a count of one. The chain recombines TRBV5-5 with TRBJ1-2; tentative D call: TRBD1 (5 bases). V shed 2 bases and J shed 5 bases, with 19 bases lying between them. The germline CDR1 and CDR2 sequences are SGHKS and YYEKEE (reference sequence). The CDR3 has 16 amino acids. The CDR3 nucleotides read TGTGCCAGCAGCTTTAGGCGTGGGGGGTTTAGGTATGGCTACACCTTC. Amino acids: CASSFRRGGFRYGYTF.

The rearrangement links TRBV6-1 to TRBJ2-7; 9 bases map to TRBD2. The V segment lost 6 bases and the J segment 3 bases; nucleotides outside the gene matches: 12. The CDR3 totals 16 residues. Germline CDR1 and CDR2: MNHNS and SASEGT. The CDR3: CASSEYLGGRDYEQYF. The DNA of the CDR3 is TGTGCCAGCAGCGAATATCTGGGCGGGAGGGACTACGAGCAGTACTTC.

The genes are TRBV6-4 and TRBJ1-1, with 9 positions matching TRBD1. This CDR3 is built from 15 residues. The V and J ends lost 3 bases and 5 bases, in that order; junction bases with no gene match: 7. CDR1 and CDR2 (germline): MRHNA, SNTAGT. This CDR3 reads CASSDRQGVGTEAFF. Written as DNA, the CDR3 is TGTGCCAGCAGTGATAGACAGGGGGTAGGTACTGAAGCTTTCTTT.